The clone carrying this TCR beta chain was picked up many times. Its matching antigen is unknown. This sample was included in a study of T-cell memory formation after mild COVID-19. Overall study findings and caveats: Cross-reactive memory apparently joined, as some responding clones appeared in pre-infection memory. Contracting CD4+ clones were located mainly in CM and EM, and CD8+ clones in EMRA.

In TCRdb, the 5' RACE reads were re-called with MiXCR into one record per CDR3 protein. This sample yields around 370,000 distinct CDR3 sequences, of which under 25% are seen a single time; around 13% belongs to the top ten. The CDR3 is made up of 14 amino acids. The ends were cut back, 4 bases at V and 0 bases at J, with 9 bases in the middle. Germline V gene lookup returns CDR1 LGHDT and CDR2 YNNKEL (reference sequence). This TCR was recovered from an adult woman who had mild COVID-19 (a few samples of this study predate the infection). Cell type and time point are not known. The chain couples TRBV3-1 to TRBJ1-1; maybe TRBD1 (5 bases). The sequencing input was PBMCs or a T cell subset sorted from them (not recorded which). CDR3 DNA: TGTGCCAGCAGCCCGCAGGGTTTGAACACTGAAGCTTTCTTT. Encoded protein: CASSPQGLNTEAFF. The whole variable domain, remainder taken from reference TRBV3-1 and TRBJ1-1, is DTAVSQTPKYLVTQMGNDKSIKCEQNLGHDTMYWYKQDSKKFLKIMFSYNNKELIINETVPNRFSPKSPDKAHLNLHINSLELGDSAVYFCASSPQGLNTEAFFGQGTRLTVV.